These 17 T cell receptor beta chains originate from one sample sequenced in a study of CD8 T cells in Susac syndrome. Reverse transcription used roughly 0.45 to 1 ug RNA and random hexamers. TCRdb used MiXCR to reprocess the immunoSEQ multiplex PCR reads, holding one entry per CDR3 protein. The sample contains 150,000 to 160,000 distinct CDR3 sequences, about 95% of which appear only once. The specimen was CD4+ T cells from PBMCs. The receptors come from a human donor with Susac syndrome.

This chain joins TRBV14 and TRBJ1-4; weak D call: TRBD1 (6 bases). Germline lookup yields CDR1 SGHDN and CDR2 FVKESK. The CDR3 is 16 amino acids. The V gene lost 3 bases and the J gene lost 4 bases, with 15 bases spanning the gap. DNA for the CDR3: TGTGCCAGCAGCCAGCAACAGGGCCCGATTAATGAAAAACTGTTTTTT. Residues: CASSQQQGPINEKLFF.

The CDR3 protein is CASSSRGGAWETQYF. In DNA form, the CDR3 reads TGTGCCAGCAGTTCTCGTGGGGGCGCGTGGGAGACCCAGTACTTC. The chain is built from TRBV6-5 and TRBJ2-5, with a weak D call TRBD1 (6 bases). The CDR3 is made up of 15 amino acids. CDR1 is MNHEY and CDR2 is SVGAGI in the germline V gene. Trimming stripped 4 bases from V and 5 bases from J, with 17 bases between.

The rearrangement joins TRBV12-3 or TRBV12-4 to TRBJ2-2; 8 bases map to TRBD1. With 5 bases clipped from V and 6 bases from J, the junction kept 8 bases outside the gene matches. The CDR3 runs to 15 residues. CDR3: CASSRTGLDSGELFF. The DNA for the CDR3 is TGTGCCAGCAGTCGGACAGGGTTGGACTCCGGGGAGCTGTTTTTT.

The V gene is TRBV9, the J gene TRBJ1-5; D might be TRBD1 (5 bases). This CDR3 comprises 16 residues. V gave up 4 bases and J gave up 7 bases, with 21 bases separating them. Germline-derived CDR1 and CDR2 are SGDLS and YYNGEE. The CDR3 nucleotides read TGTGCCAGCAGCCCTAGGATGTTGGGGGGAATCCAGCCCCAGCATTTT. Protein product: CASSPRMLGGIQPQHF. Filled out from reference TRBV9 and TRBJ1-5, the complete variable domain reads DSGVTQTPKHLITATGQRVTLRCSPRSGDLSVYWYQQSLDQGLQFLIQYYNGEERAKGNILERFSAQQFPDLHSELNLSSLELGDSALYFCASSPRMLGGIQPQHFGDGTRLSIL.

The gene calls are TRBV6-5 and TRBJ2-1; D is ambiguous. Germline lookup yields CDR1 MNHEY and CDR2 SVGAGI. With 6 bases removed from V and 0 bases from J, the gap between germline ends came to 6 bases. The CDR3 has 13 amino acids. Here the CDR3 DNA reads TGTGCCAGCAGGAAAAGCTCCTACAATGAGCAGTTCTTC. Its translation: CASRKSSYNEQFF.

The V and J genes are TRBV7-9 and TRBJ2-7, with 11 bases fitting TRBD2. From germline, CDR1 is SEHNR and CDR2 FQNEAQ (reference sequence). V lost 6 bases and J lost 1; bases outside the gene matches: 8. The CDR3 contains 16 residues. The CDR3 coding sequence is TGTGCCAGCAGAGATTTAGCGGGGGGGTTGTCCTACGAGCAGTACTTC. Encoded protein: CASRDLAGGLSYEQYF.

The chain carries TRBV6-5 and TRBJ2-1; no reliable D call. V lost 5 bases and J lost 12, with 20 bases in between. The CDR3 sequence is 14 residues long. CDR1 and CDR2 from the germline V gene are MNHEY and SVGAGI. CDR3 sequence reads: CASSPSGPRHGQFF. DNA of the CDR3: TGTGCCAGCAGTCCTTCGGGTCCCCGCCATGGGCAGTTCTTC.

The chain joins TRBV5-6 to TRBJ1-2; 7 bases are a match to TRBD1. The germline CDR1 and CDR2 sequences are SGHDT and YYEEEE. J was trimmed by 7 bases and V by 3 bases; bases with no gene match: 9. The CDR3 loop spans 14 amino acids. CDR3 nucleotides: TGTGCCAGCAGCTCGACGAGGGGGCTGGGTGGCTACACCTTC. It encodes CASSSTRGLGGYTF.

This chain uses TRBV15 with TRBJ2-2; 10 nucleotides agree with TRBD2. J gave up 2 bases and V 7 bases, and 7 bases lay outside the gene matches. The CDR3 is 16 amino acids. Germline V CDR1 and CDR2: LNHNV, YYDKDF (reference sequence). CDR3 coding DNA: TGTGCCACCACCGGGGAGCGGGGGGGCAACACCGGGGAGCTGTTTTTT. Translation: CATTGERGGNTGELFF.

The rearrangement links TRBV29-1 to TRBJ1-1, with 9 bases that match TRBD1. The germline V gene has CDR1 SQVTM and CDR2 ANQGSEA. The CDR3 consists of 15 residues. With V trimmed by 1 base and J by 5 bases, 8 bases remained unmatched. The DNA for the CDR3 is TGCAGCGTTGAAGCAAGGGGACAGGGAGGGACTGAAGCTTTCTTT. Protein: CSVEARGQGGTEAFF.

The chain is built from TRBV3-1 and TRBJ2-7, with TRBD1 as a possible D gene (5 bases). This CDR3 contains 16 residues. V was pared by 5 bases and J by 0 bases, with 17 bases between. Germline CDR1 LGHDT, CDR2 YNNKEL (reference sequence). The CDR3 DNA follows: TGTGCCAGCAGCTTAGTAGGGGCAGCTCCCTCCTACGAGCAGTACTTC. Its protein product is CASSLVGAAPSYEQYF.

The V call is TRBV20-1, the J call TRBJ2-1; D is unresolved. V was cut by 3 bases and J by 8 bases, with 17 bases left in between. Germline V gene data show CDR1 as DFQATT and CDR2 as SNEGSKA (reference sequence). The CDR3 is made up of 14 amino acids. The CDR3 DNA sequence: TGCAGTGCTAGCTATTGGGATGGAGTTGATGAGCAGTTCTTC. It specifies CSASYWDGVDEQFF.

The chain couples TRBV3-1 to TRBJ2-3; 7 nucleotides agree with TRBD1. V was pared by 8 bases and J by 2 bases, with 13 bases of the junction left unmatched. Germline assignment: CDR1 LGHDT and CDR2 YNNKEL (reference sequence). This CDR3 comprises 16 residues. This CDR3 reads CASGNSMDRPTDTQYF. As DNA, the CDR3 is TGTGCCAGCGGAAACTCCATGGACAGGCCCACAGATACGCAGTATTTT.

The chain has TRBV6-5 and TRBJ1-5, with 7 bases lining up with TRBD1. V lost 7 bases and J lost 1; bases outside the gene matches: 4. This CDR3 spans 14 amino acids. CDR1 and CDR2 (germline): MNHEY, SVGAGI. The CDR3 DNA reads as TGTGCCAGCAATTCAGGGGGAAGCAATCAGCCCCAGCATTTT. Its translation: CASNSGGSNQPQHF.

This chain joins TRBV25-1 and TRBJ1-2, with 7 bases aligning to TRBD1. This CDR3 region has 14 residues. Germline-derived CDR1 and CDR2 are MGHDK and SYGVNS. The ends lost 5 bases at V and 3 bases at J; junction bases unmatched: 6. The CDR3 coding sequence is TGTGCCAGCAGTACACAGGGGCGCGACTATGGCTACACCTTC. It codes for CASSTQGRDYGYTF.

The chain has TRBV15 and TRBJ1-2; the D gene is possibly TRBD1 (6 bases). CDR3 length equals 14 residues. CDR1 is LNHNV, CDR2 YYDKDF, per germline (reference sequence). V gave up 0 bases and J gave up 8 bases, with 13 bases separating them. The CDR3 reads CATSREQGLEGYTF. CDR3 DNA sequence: TGTGCCACCAGCAGAGAACAGGGATTGGAAGGCTACACCTTC.

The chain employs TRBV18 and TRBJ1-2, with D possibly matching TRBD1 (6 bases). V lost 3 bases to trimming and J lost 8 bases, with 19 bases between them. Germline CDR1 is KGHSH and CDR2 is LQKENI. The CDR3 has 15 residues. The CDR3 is CASSPTGLQGGGYTF. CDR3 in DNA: TGTGCCAGCTCACCTACAGGTCTACAGGGAGGAGGCTACACCTTC.